The 3 T cell receptor beta chains reported below all come from one sample, sequenced in a study of blood T cell repertoires in COVID-19. The method was immunoSEQ multiplex PCR; TCRdb's version includes in-frame clones alone and lacks a portion of them. The sample has around 140,000 clones, approximately 84% seen once. Input material: peripheral blood. All receptors come from a woman at least 80 years old with acute or convalescent COVID-19.

The gene calls are TRBV3-1 (or the pseudogene TRBV3-2) and TRBJ1-4, with 9 bases matching TRBD1. The CDR3 is 17 amino acids. J gave up 2 bases and V 1 base, and 5 bases lay outside the gene matches. Germline V gives CDR1 LGHDT, CDR2 YNNKEL (reference sequence). The CDR3 nucleotides are TGTGCCAGCAGCCAAGGGCTACAGGGGGCGACTAATGAAAAACTGTTTTTT. This gives the protein CASSQGLQGATNEKLFF.

V gene TRBV18 combines with J gene TRBJ1-2; a weak D match, TRBD1 (6 bases). There are 17 residues in the CDR3. Germline V CDR1 and CDR2: KGHSH, LQKENI. Deletions cut 2 bases from V and 1 base from J, with 17 bases between. The CDR3 nucleotides read TGTGCCAGCTCACCAACGGCGGGGGCTACCCTTAACTATGGCTACACCTTC. Protein sequence: CASSPTAGATLNYGYTF.

This chain links TRBV7-2 with TRBJ2-3; TRBD1 agrees at 8 bases. Germline values: CDR1 SGHTA, CDR2 FQGNSA. The length of the CDR3 is 16 residues. J lost 6 bases, V lost 2 bases, and 10 bases had no gene match. The DNA of the CDR3 is TGTGCCAGCAGCTTAATGGCAGGGGGCGCAGGCGATACGCAGTATTTT. It is translated as CASSLMAGGAGDTQYF.